The T cell receptor beta chain under discussion was sequenced for a study of radiotherapy plus CTLA-4 blockade in lung cancer. About the study: An objective response was seen in about 18% of patients, and disease control in more than 25%. The study's findings and limits: Radiotherapy with ipilimumab was followed by blood expansion of tumor-derived clones. Interferon-beta, together with early blood T cell clone dynamics, reportedly best predicted response.

Note on this clone: As yet, its antigen is unknown.

Some clones are missing from TCRdb's copy, which holds only in-frame ones; the method was immunoSEQ multiplex PCR. The data show tens of thousands of clones, with roughly 85% seen just once and about 20% held by the top ten. Germline CDR1 MDHEN, CDR2 SYDVKM. This CDR3 spans 13 amino acids. V lost 4 bases, J lost 2 bases, and 9 bases lay in between. Alongside CTLA-4 blockade with ipilimumab, patients with chemo-refractory metastatic non-small-cell lung cancer received focal radiation. The gene calls are TRBV28 and TRBJ2-7; maybe TRBD2 (7 bases). The clonotype comes from a human donor with non-small cell lung cancer whose response to radiotherapy plus ipilimumab could not be evaluated. The sample here was peripheral blood, taken from a patient treated with radiotherapy plus ipilimumab. The CDR3 DNA is TGTGCCAGCAGTTACGGGGGGCCCTACGAGCAGTACTTC. Translating it yields CASSYGGPYEQYF.